This T cell receptor beta chain was documented in a study of B cell selection in AIRE deficiency. Findings and limits, study-wide: Roughly 29% of healthy-shared Treg TCRbeta sequences appeared in patient Tconv cells. Healthy donors alone shared more than 30% of around 3,700 Treg sequences; patients alone approximately 9.4%.

With respect to this clone: Antigen specificity is unknown.

CD4+CD127+ cells were sorted as the conventional CD4 T cells. The ends were cut back, 3 bases at V and 0 bases at J, with 9 bases in the middle. The CDR3 is 15 amino acids. In germline, CDR1 is SNHLY, CDR2 FYNNEI. Sequencing was performed with immunoSEQ multiplex PCR; in TCRdb, only in-frame clones are kept and a portion is missing. Of under 30,000 clones in the sample, roughly 95% were seen once. The clonotype originates from a human donor in good health. This chain joins TRBV2 and TRBJ1-3; no clear D. Sample: CD4+CD127+ conventional T cells sorted from PBMCs. In DNA form, the CDR3 reads TGTGCCAGCAGTGAGTCCCGGAGCTCTGGAAACACCATATATTTT. Protein product: CASSESRSSGNTIYF. The full variable domain, with the rest looked up from reference TRBV2 and TRBJ1-3, is EPEVTQTPSHQVTQMGQEVILRCVPISNHLYFYWYRQILGQKVEFLVSFYNNEISEKSEIFDDQFSVERPDGSNFTLKIRSTKLEDSAMYFCASSESRSSGNTIYFGEGSWLTVV.